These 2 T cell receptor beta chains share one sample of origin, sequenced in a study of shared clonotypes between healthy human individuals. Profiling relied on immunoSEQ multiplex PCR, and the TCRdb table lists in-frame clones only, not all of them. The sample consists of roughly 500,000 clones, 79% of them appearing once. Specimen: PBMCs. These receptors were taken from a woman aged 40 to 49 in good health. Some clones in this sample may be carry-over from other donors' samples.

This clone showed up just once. The CDR3 region is CASSPPGEGARRKAKNIQYF. DNA for the CDR3: TGTGCCAGCAGTCCACCAGGGGAGGGGGCGCGGAGGAAAGCCAAAAACATTCAGTACTTC. The rearrangement uses TRBV28 and TRBJ2-4, with D perhaps TRBD1 or TRBD2 (7 bases each). V lost 5 bases and J 0 bases, leaving 26 bases between the germline ends. This CDR3 has 20 residues. Looked up from germline, CDR1 is MDHEN and CDR2 is SYDVKM.

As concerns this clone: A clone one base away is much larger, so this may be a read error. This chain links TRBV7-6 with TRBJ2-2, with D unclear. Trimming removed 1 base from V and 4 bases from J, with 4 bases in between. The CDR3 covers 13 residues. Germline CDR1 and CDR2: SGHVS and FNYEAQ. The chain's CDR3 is CASSLEGTGELFF. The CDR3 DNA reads TGTGCCAGCAGCTTAGAGGGCACCGGGGAGCTGTTTTTT.